This is a list of T cell receptor beta chains from one sample in a study of cytomegalovirus exposure and HLA in healthy donors. Sequencing was performed with immunoSEQ multiplex PCR; in TCRdb, only in-frame clones are kept and a portion is missing. This sample yields 87,000 or so clones, of which roughly 71% are seen a single time; around 5.3% belongs to the top ten. Sequencing was done on a sample of PBMCs. Source of these receptors: a woman aged 40-49 years in good health and CMV-seronegative. CDR3s include the opening cysteine and the closing phenylalanine or tryptophan. The order of the fields is D gene, V gene, clone size, J gene, CDR3 DNA, CDR3 protein. D genes are given only for firm matches. A row's size may be missing; if present it is once, few, many or a size class.

NA,TRBV1,NA,TRBJ1-4,TGCACCAGCAGCCAAGATCCCCCCCGGGGGGAATCTAATGAAAAACTGTTTTTT,CTSSQDPPRGESNEKLFF
NA,TRBV5-8,NA,TRBJ2-7,TGTGCCAGCAGCTTGGGTGGACAGCTCCATCGGGGCGAGCAGTACTTC,CASSLGGQLHRGEQYF
TRBD2,TRBV2,NA,TRBJ2-2,TGTGCCAGCATGGTCCCTAGCGGGGGATACTTGAACACCGGGGAGCTGTTTTTT,CASMVPSGGYLNTGELFF
NA,TRBV10-3,NA,TRBJ1-1,TGTGCCATCGGCACAACCATGAACACTGAAGCTTTCTTT,CAIGTTMNTEAFF
NA,TRBV28,NA,TRBJ1-6,TGTGCCAGCAGTTTATTAAGCAGGCCTAATTCACCCCTCCACTTT,CASSLLSRPNSPLHF
NA,TRBV5-1,NA,TRBJ2-5,TGCGCCAGCAGCGGTGCCGCTGGCGAGACCCAGTACTTC,CASSGAAGETQYF
TRBD2,TRBV4-2,NA,TRBJ2-1,TGTGCCAGCAGCCAAGGCCTCCCTAGCGGAACATACAATGAGCAGTTCTTC,CASSQGLPSGTYNEQFF
TRBD1,TRBV5-8,NA,TRBJ2-4,TGTGCCAGCAGCTCCACAGGGACAGTCCTAGCCAAAAACATTCAGTACTTC,CASSSTGTVLAKNIQYF
TRBD1,TRBV4-1,NA,TRBJ1-1,TGCGCCAGCAGCCTCGGGACAGTGAACACTGAAGCTTTCTTT,CASSLGTVNTEAFF
TRBD1,TRBV30,NA,TRBJ1-6,TGTGCCTGGTCCGGGACAGGGGGACGTTCACCCCTCCACTTT,CAWSGTGGRSPLHF
NA,TRBV19,NA,TRBJ2-3,TGTGCCAGTAGTTCCAGTATACCGACTCGCATCACAGATACGCAGTATTTT,CASSSSIPTRITDTQYF
NA,TRBV9,NA,TRBJ1-2,TGTGCCAGCAGCGTAGATCCAGACAGTAACTATGGCTACACCTTC,CASSVDPDSNYGYTF
NA,TRBV29-1,once,TRBJ2-3,TGCAGCGTTCCCAGTTCCCTAGATACGCAGTATTTT,CSVPSSLDTQYF
TRBD1,TRBV25-1,NA,TRBJ1-2,TGTGCCAGCAGTTATAAGGACAGGGGATACTCCGGCTACACCTTC,CASSYKDRGYSGYTF
TRBD2,TRBV7-6,once,TRBJ2-5,TGTGCCAGCAGCGGGGGGGGGCAAGAGACCCAGTACTTC,CASSGGGQETQYF
NA,TRBV4-1,NA,TRBJ2-2,TGCGCCAGCAGCCCCTTGGTGAGCGCCGGGGAGCTGTTTTTT,CASSPLVSAGELFF
TRBD2,TRBV2,NA,TRBJ2-5,TGTGCCAGCAGTGGGGGACTAAAAGAGACCCAGTACTTC,CASSGGLKETQYF
TRBD1,TRBV30,NA,TRBJ1-1,TGTGCCTGGGAGGCGGGACAGGAGACTGAAGCTTTCTTT,CAWEAGQETEAFF
NA,TRBV6-4,NA,TRBJ2-5,TGTGCCAGCACAGGAGGAGAGACCCAGTACTTC,CASTGGETQYF
TRBD2,TRBV5-1,NA,TRBJ2-7,TGCGCCAGCAGCTTTAGCGGGGGGAGTAACGAGCAGTACTTC,CASSFSGGSNEQYF
TRBD1,TRBV2,NA,TRBJ1-4,TGTGCCAGCAGCGAATTCCAGGGGGCTGGGGAAAAACTGTTTTTT,CASSEFQGAGEKLFF
NA,TRBV5-6,once,TRBJ2-1,TGTGCCAGCAGTTCTGTCAGGGTAGGATTTTTCAATGAGCAGTTCTTC,CASSSVRVGFFNEQFF
NA,TRBV6-5,few,TRBJ1-2,TGTGCCAGCAGAACTACGGAGGACTATGGCTACACCTTC,CASRTTEDYGYTF
NA,TRBV27,once,TRBJ1-4,TGTGCCAGCAAGGAGGTAGGCCAGGCGGAGAAACTGTTTTTT,CASKEVGQAEKLFF
NA,TRBV5-1,NA,TRBJ1-2,TGCGCCAGCAGCTTGACGGGATTCAACTATGGCTACACCTTC,CASSLTGFNYGYTF
TRBD1,TRBV6-6,few,TRBJ2-1,TGTGCCAGCAGGACAGGGAATGAGCAGTTCTTC,CASRTGNEQFF
NA,TRBV6-5,NA,TRBJ2-4,TGTGCCAGCAGTTACTCCCCCCCAGGGATCAATGACATTCAGTACTTC,CASSYSPPGINDIQYF
NA,TRBV11-2,NA,TRBJ2-1,TGTGCCAGCAGCTTAGCCCCGGGGTTCTACAATGAGCAGTTCTTC,CASSLAPGFYNEQFF
NA,TRBV28,NA,TRBJ1-6,TGTGCCAGCAACATACAGGACAGAAATAATTCACCCCTCCACTTT,CASNIQDRNNSPLHF
TRBD1,TRBV30,NA,TRBJ1-5,TGTGCCTTCGACAGGGACAATCAGCCCCAGCATTTT,CAFDRDNQPQHF
NA,TRBV30,NA,TRBJ2-7,TGTGCCTGGAACCCGTACCGTTATCAGGCCCACGAGCAGTACTTC,CAWNPYRYQAHEQYF
NA,TRBV6-6,few,TRBJ1-1,TGTGCCAGCACCCCAGCGGGCCGGGCCTACACTGAAGCTTTCTTT,CASTPAGRAYTEAFF
NA,TRBV29-1,NA,TRBJ1-1,TGCAGCGCCACAGAGAACACTGAAGCTTTCTTT,CSATENTEAFF
TRBD1,TRBV27,NA,TRBJ2-1,TGTGCCGCACGGGGACAGGCATCCGATGAGCAGTTCTTC,CAARGQASDEQFF
NA,TRBV4-2,few,TRBJ1-1,TGTGCCAGCAGCCAAGAAAGACAGCGACCCCGGGCCGCTTTCTTT,CASSQERQRPRAAFF
NA,TRBV29-1,NA,TRBJ1-2,TGCAGCGGGACACTCGACTATGGCTACACCTTC,CSGTLDYGYTF
NA,TRBV30,NA,TRBJ2-3,TGTGCCTGGAGTGGACAGTCCACAGATACGCAGTATTTT,CAWSGQSTDTQYF
TRBD1,TRBV5-6,once,TRBJ2-1,TGTGCCAGCAGCTTGAAACAGGGGGCATCCTACAATGAGCAGTTCTTC,CASSLKQGASYNEQFF
NA,TRBV7-9,NA,TRBJ1-2,TGTGCCAGCAGCTTAGCGCAGTCGGGCTATGGCTACACCTTC,CASSLAQSGYGYTF
NA,TRBV5-1,NA,TRBJ1-2,TGCGCCAGCAGCTTCGTCACGGTGGGGAGCAATGGCTACACCTTC,CASSFVTVGSNGYTF
NA,TRBV4-3,NA,TRBJ1-4,TGCGCCAGCAGCCAAACTGCCCCAGGGGAAAATGAAAAACTGTTTTTT,CASSQTAPGENEKLFF
NA,TRBV6-1,NA,TRBJ2-1,TGTGCCAACTCCAGACGGCGGGGGCCTGACAATGAGCAGTTCTTC,CANSRRRGPDNEQFF
TRBD1,TRBV6-1,NA,TRBJ2-1,TGTGCCAGCACCCCGACAGGGGATCCTAACAATGAGCAGTTCTTC,CASTPTGDPNNEQFF
TRBD2,TRBV7-2,NA,TRBJ2-7,TGTGCCAGCAGCTTGTTAGCGGGGGGGCTCGAGCAGTACTTC,CASSLLAGGLEQYF
NA,TRBV13,NA,TRBJ2-7,TGTGCCAGCAGCATGACTCCGTACGAGCAGTACTTC,CASSMTPYEQYF
NA,TRBV7-3,NA,TRBJ1-1,TGTGCCAGCAGCTTAAGGGCAGGGAACACTGAAGCTTTCTTT,CASSLRAGNTEAFF
NA,TRBV19,NA,TRBJ1-1,TGTGCCAGTGGAAGTTCTAGGAACACTGAAGCTTTCTTT,CASGSSRNTEAFF
NA,TRBV7-9,NA,TRBJ1-2,TGTGCCAGCAGCACGCGATTCCTGACAGGAGAAGCTAACTATGGCTACACCTTC,CASSTRFLTGEANYGYTF
TRBD1,TRBV18,NA,TRBJ2-7,TGTGCCAGCTCACCCGACAGGGCCGAGCAGTACTTC,CASSPDRAEQYF
NA,TRBV7-6,once,TRBJ2-7,TGTGCCAGCAGCTCCCAGGGGATCGAGCAGTACTTC,CASSSQGIEQYF
NA,TRBV10-1,NA,TRBJ2-7,TGCGCCAGCAGTCCATCCGGGGGGCGTCAAGAGCAGTACTTC,CASSPSGGRQEQYF
TRBD1,TRBV13,NA,TRBJ2-5,TGTGCCAGCAGCTCGCGGACAGGTCTCCTTCAAGAGACCCAGTACTTC,CASSSRTGLLQETQYF
NA,TRBV1,few,TRBJ1-3,NA,CTSSRGHKRWPWFGSGNTIYF
NA,TRBV19,once,TRBJ2-2,TGTGCCAGTAGACCTCTCCTAGCTGGGACCGGGGAGCTGTTTTTT,CASRPLLAGTGELFF
TRBD1,TRBV4-1,NA,TRBJ1-2,TGCGCCAGCAGCCCAGACACCGGGACAGACCTTAACTATGGCTACACCTTC,CASSPDTGTDLNYGYTF